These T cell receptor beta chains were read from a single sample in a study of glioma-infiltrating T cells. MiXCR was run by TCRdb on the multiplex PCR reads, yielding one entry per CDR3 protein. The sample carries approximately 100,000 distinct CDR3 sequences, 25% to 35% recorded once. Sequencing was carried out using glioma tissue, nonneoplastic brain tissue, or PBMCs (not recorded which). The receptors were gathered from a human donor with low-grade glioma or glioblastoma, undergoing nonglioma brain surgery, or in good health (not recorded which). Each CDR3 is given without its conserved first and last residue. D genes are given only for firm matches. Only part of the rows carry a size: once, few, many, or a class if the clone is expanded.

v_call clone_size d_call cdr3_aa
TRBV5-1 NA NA ASSFKAVNTEAF
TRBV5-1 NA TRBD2 ASSDWTRRYEQY
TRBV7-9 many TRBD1 ASSPTGGQDTQY
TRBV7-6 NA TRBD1 ASSYRPGQGATDTQY
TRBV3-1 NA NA ASSPQAYEQY
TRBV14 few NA ASSLQRDTGELF
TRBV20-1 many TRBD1 SARLTGGDSPLH
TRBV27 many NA ASSSLTELQYGYT
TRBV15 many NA ATSNADTQY
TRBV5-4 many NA ASSHEGTQY
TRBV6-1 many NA ASSLIRANTEAF
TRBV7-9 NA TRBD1 ASSPRQGSSGNTIY
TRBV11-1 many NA ASKGQPTSTDTQY
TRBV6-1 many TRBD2 ASTRGGAPDTQY
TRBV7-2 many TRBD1 ASSLAPGQNYEQY
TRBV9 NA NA ASSVEGQGYGYT
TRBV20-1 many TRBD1 STTGTGAYEQY
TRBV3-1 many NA ASSRQGGEQY
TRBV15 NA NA ATSRDHHTQY
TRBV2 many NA ASSGQTETQY
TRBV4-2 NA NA ASRSDRSGPGELF
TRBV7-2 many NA ASSLTVRVEQY
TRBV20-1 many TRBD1 SAFFDRVNGYT
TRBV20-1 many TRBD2 SARIELAGAEYNEQF
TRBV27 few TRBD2 ASRSLAGRSGANVLT
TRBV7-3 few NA ASSLSGPRETQY
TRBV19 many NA ASSNRVQPQH
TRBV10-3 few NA AISNQGEGPEQY
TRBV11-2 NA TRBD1 ASSSSDRGQSEAF
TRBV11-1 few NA ASSFLPLGETQY
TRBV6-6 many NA ASSYGVTEAF
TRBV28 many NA ASSPLGWKLF
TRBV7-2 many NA ASSSGGQAYEQY
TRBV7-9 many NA ASSFPRTSSPLH
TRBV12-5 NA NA ASGPRAGEQF
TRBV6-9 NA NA ASSSRTCCQPQH
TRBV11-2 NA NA ASSLLSYGYT